A selection of T cell receptor beta chains follows, all from one sample in a study of T-cell reconstitution after alpha-beta-depleted transplantation in children. TCRdb analysed the PCR reads with MiXCR anew, one entry per CDR3 protein. The sample holds under 850,000 distinct CDR3 sequences, around 13% seen once. Here the sequenced sample was PBMCs, taken before TCRalphabeta/CD19-depleted stem cell transplant. Receptor source: a girl aged 2-10 years with congenital amegakaryocytic thrombocytopenia, due to receive a stem cell transplant. Each CDR3 is given with its conserved first and last residue. Each record gives: D gene, J gene, clone size, CDR3 length, V gene, CDR3 protein, CDR3 DNA. A D gene is named only where the DNA matches it firmly. Clone size is not always given. Where it is, it says once, few, many or a class for expanded clones.

D gene: TRBD2; J gene: TRBJ2-7; clone size: few; CDR3 length: 20; V gene: TRBV5-1; CDR3 protein: CASRPLLAGVSSQGHYEQYF; CDR3 DNA: TGCGCCAGCAGACCCCTTCTAGCGGGAGTTTCGTCCCAGGGGCACTACGAGCAGTACTTC
D gene: TRBD2; J gene: TRBJ2-7; clone size: many; CDR3 length: 15; V gene: TRBV5-5; CDR3 protein: CASRTGLADFYEQYF; CDR3 DNA: TGTGCCAGCAGAACGGGACTAGCGGATTTCTACGAGCAGTACTTC
D gene: TRBD2; J gene: TRBJ2-1; clone size: few; CDR3 length: 15; V gene: TRBV20-1; CDR3 protein: CSATPGLAVYNEQFF; CDR3 DNA: TGCAGTGCTACGCCCGGACTAGCGGTATACAATGAGCAGTTCTTC
D gene: TRBD2; J gene: TRBJ2-7; clone size: -; CDR3 length: 16; V gene: TRBV20-1; CDR3 protein: CSAQGVTSGRSYEQYF; CDR3 DNA: TGCAGTGCACAGGGGGTGACTAGCGGGAGATCCTACGAGCAGTACTTC
D gene: TRBD2; J gene: TRBJ2-7; clone size: few; CDR3 length: 16; V gene: TRBV27; CDR3 protein: CASSRQRLAGTYEQYF; CDR3 DNA: TGTGCCAGCAGCAGACAGAGACTAGCGGGCACCTACGAGCAGTACTTC
D gene: TRBD1; J gene: TRBJ1-2; clone size: few; CDR3 length: 13; V gene: TRBV12-3/TRBV12-4; CDR3 protein: CASSLNRGNGDTF; CDR3 DNA: TGTGCCAGCAGCCTAAACAGGGGAAATGGCGACACCTTC
D gene: -; J gene: TRBJ2-2; clone size: many; CDR3 length: 15; V gene: TRBV6-1; CDR3 protein: CASTRTVKNTGELFF; CDR3 DNA: TGTGCCAGCACCAGGACAGTTAAGAACACCGGGGAGCTGTTTTTT
D gene: -; J gene: TRBJ2-1; clone size: many; CDR3 length: 14; V gene: TRBV30; CDR3 protein: CAWSDSAGANEQFF; CDR3 DNA: TGTGCCTGGAGTGACTCGGCGGGTGCAAATGAGCAGTTCTTC
D gene: -; J gene: TRBJ2-1; clone size: many; CDR3 length: 19; V gene: TRBV25-1; CDR3 protein: CASSERKSPIREFSSEQFF; CDR3 DNA: TGTGCCAGCAGTGAAAGAAAATCCCCAATTAGGGAATTCTCCAGTGAGCAGTTCTTC
D gene: TRBD1; J gene: TRBJ2-7; clone size: -; CDR3 length: 15; V gene: TRBV7-8; CDR3 protein: CASSLVWGQSYEQYF; CDR3 DNA: TGTGCCAGCAGCTTAGTTTGGGGACAGAGCTACGAGCAGTACTTC
D gene: -; J gene: TRBJ2-5; clone size: few; CDR3 length: 14; V gene: TRBV4-1; CDR3 protein: CASSQERGRETQYF; CDR3 DNA: TGCGCCAGCAGCCAAGAGCGGGGGCGAGAGACCCAGTACTTC
D gene: -; J gene: TRBJ2-3; clone size: few; CDR3 length: 17; V gene: TRBV9; CDR3 protein: CASSAFLIWDSIDTQYF; CDR3 DNA: TGTGCCAGCAGCGCCTTTCTGATATGGGACTCCATTGATACGCAGTATTTT
D gene: -; J gene: TRBJ2-3; clone size: many; CDR3 length: 14; V gene: TRBV12-3/TRBV12-4; CDR3 protein: CASSFGGEGDTQYF; CDR3 DNA: TGTGCCAGCAGTTTTGGGGGAGAGGGAGATACGCAGTATTTT
D gene: -; J gene: TRBJ1-5; clone size: few; CDR3 length: 15; V gene: TRBV20-1; CDR3 protein: CSARRSGNSNQPQHF; CDR3 DNA: TGCAGTGCTAGGAGGTCGGGAAATAGCAATCAGCCCCAGCATTTT
D gene: -; J gene: TRBJ2-5; clone size: many; CDR3 length: 15; V gene: TRBV5-1; CDR3 protein: CASSSGNRMGETQYF; CDR3 DNA: TGCGCCAGCAGCTCAGGGAATAGGATGGGAGAGACCCAGTACTTC
D gene: TRBD2; J gene: TRBJ2-6; clone size: many; CDR3 length: 16; V gene: TRBV27; CDR3 protein: CASRTSGGSGANVLTF; CDR3 DNA: TGTGCCAGCAGGACTAGCGGGGGCTCTGGGGCCAACGTCCTGACTTTC
D gene: -; J gene: TRBJ2-7; clone size: -; CDR3 length: 16; V gene: TRBV21-1; CDR3 protein: CASSLYRGPPPYEQYF; CDR3 DNA: TGTGCCAGCAGCTTGTACAGGGGGCCCCCTCCCTACGAGCAGTACTTC
D gene: -; J gene: TRBJ2-6; clone size: few; CDR3 length: 15; V gene: TRBV11-1; CDR3 protein: CASTPDFAGANVLTF; CDR3 DNA: TGTGCCAGCACGCCCGACTTTGCTGGGGCCAACGTCCTGACTTTC
D gene: TRBD2; J gene: TRBJ2-1; clone size: many; CDR3 length: 14; V gene: TRBV20-1; CDR3 protein: CSAQLAGGPYEQFF; CDR3 DNA: TGCAGTGCACAACTAGCGGGAGGGCCCTATGAGCAGTTCTTC
D gene: TRBD2; J gene: TRBJ2-7; clone size: many; CDR3 length: 13; V gene: TRBV20-1; CDR3 protein: CSASAGEIHEQYF; CDR3 DNA: TGCAGTGCTAGTGCGGGGGAGATCCACGAGCAGTACTTC
D gene: -; J gene: TRBJ2-3; clone size: few; CDR3 length: 13; V gene: TRBV4-1; CDR3 protein: CASSQVPRDTQYF; CDR3 DNA: TGCGCCAGCAGCCAAGTCCCCCGGGATACGCAGTATTTT
D gene: -; J gene: TRBJ2-1; clone size: many; CDR3 length: 12; V gene: TRBV25-1; CDR3 protein: CASSEWMHEQFF; CDR3 DNA: TGTGCCAGCAGTGAATGGATGCATGAGCAGTTCTTC
D gene: -; J gene: TRBJ1-1; clone size: few; CDR3 length: 13; V gene: TRBV20-1; CDR3 protein: CSARDGVNTEAFF; CDR3 DNA: TGCAGTGCTAGAGACGGGGTGAACACTGAAGCTTTCTTT
D gene: -; J gene: TRBJ2-7; clone size: -; CDR3 length: 12; V gene: TRBV7-8; CDR3 protein: CASSLRSPDRHF; CDR3 DNA: TGTGCCAGCAGCTTAAGGTCGCCAGATCGGCACTTC
D gene: -; J gene: TRBJ2-3; clone size: few; CDR3 length: 17; V gene: TRBV5-1; CDR3 protein: CASSLVGGHFFTDTQYF; CDR3 DNA: TGCGCCAGCAGCTTGGTCGGCGGACACTTTTTCACAGATACGCAGTATTTT
D gene: -; J gene: TRBJ2-4; clone size: many; CDR3 length: 12; V gene: TRBV5-5; CDR3 protein: CASSLVEDIQYF; CDR3 DNA: TGTGCCAGCAGCTTGGTTGAGGACATTCAGTACTTC
D gene: -; J gene: TRBJ2-3; clone size: many; CDR3 length: 15; V gene: TRBV3-1; CDR3 protein: CASSPRSGVSDTQYF; CDR3 DNA: TGTGCCAGCAGCCCCCGGTCGGGAGTTTCCGATACGCAGTATTTT
D gene: TRBD1; J gene: TRBJ2-7; clone size: few; CDR3 length: 14; V gene: TRBV25-1; CDR3 protein: CASSVRDRENEQYF; CDR3 DNA: TGTGCCAGCAGTGTCCGGGACAGGGAAAACGAGCAGTACTTC
D gene: -; J gene: TRBJ1-1; clone size: few; CDR3 length: 14; V gene: TRBV12-3/TRBV12-4; CDR3 protein: CASSLSPVNTEAFF; CDR3 DNA: TGTGCCAGCAGTTTAAGTCCAGTGAACACTGAAGCTTTCTTT
D gene: -; J gene: TRBJ1-1; clone size: many; CDR3 length: 14; V gene: TRBV20-1; CDR3 protein: CSATEGLLNTEAFF; CDR3 DNA: TGCAGTGCTACGGAGGGACTGCTGAACACTGAAGCTTTCTTT
D gene: TRBD2; J gene: TRBJ2-7; clone size: few; CDR3 length: 15; V gene: TRBV12-3/TRBV12-4; CDR3 protein: CASSRRTSGSGEQYF; CDR3 DNA: TGTGCCAGCAGCCGCCGGACTAGCGGGAGTGGCGAGCAGTACTTC
D gene: -; J gene: TRBJ1-4; clone size: few; CDR3 length: 16; V gene: TRBV14; CDR3 protein: CASSQGDTATNEKLFF; CDR3 DNA: TGTGCCAGCAGCCAAGGGGACACTGCAACTAATGAAAAACTGTTTTTT
D gene: TRBD2; J gene: TRBJ2-7; clone size: few; CDR3 length: 15; V gene: TRBV5-1; CDR3 protein: CASSLWPGLIYEQYF; CDR3 DNA: TGCGCCAGCAGCTTGTGGCCGGGACTAATATACGAGCAGTACTTC
D gene: -; J gene: TRBJ2-1; clone size: few; CDR3 length: 17; V gene: TRBV7-9; CDR3 protein: CASSLAAEISPPNEQFF; CDR3 DNA: TGTGCCAGCAGCTTAGCCGCAGAAATTAGCCCACCAAATGAGCAGTTCTTC
D gene: -; J gene: TRBJ1-2; clone size: -; CDR3 length: 14; V gene: TRBV10-1; CDR3 protein: CANSESGTLYGYTF; CDR3 DNA: TGCGCCAACAGTGAGTCGGGGACACTCTATGGCTACACCTTC
D gene: -; J gene: TRBJ2-3; clone size: -; CDR3 length: 12; V gene: TRBV20-1; CDR3 protein: CSAHAGPDTQYF; CDR3 DNA: TGCAGTGCGCACGCAGGGCCAGATACGCAGTATTTT
D gene: TRBD1; J gene: TRBJ2-7; clone size: few; CDR3 length: 14; V gene: TRBV28; CDR3 protein: CASNIQGVSYEQYF; CDR3 DNA: TGTGCCAGCAATATACAGGGGGTGTCCTACGAGCAGTACTTC
D gene: -; J gene: TRBJ2-5; clone size: many; CDR3 length: 11; V gene: TRBV20-1; CDR3 protein: CSALHTATQYF; CDR3 DNA: TGCAGTGCCCTCCACACGGCGACCCAGTACTTC
D gene: -; J gene: TRBJ2-1; clone size: few; CDR3 length: 17; V gene: TRBV12-3/TRBV12-4; CDR3 protein: CASSPRSGTRFYYEQFF; CDR3 DNA: TGTGCCAGCAGTCCGCGTTCCGGGACCCGTTTTTATTATGAGCAGTTCTTC
D gene: -; J gene: TRBJ1-2; clone size: few; CDR3 length: 13; V gene: TRBV19; CDR3 protein: CASTMTGSYGYTF; CDR3 DNA: TGTGCCAGTACCATGACGGGGAGCTATGGCTACACCTTC
D gene: TRBD2; J gene: TRBJ2-1; clone size: many; CDR3 length: 13; V gene: TRBV29-1; CDR3 protein: CSVATVGGDEQFF; CDR3 DNA: TGCAGCGTTGCAACGGTCGGGGGGGATGAGCAGTTCTTC
D gene: -; J gene: TRBJ2-1; clone size: many; CDR3 length: 14; V gene: TRBV5-1; CDR3 protein: CASRGGTENNEQFF; CDR3 DNA: TGCGCCAGCAGAGGGGGGACAGAGAACAATGAGCAGTTCTTC
D gene: TRBD1; J gene: TRBJ2-7; clone size: -; CDR3 length: 14; V gene: TRBV28; CDR3 protein: CASGEDRGFYEQYF; CDR3 DNA: TGTGCCAGCGGAGAGGACAGGGGATTTTACGAGCAGTACTTC
D gene: -; J gene: TRBJ2-1; clone size: few; CDR3 length: 21; V gene: TRBV4-1; CDR3 protein: CASSQEYTGYLSTTSYNEQFF; CDR3 DNA: TGCGCCAGCAGCCAAGAATATACAGGTTACCTATCCACCACCTCTTACAATGAGCAGTTCTTC